The TCR beta chain described here comes from a study of T cells in Graves' hyperthyroidism and ophthalmopathy. Losses at the gene ends were 3 bases for V and 7 bases for J; bases not matched to a gene: 8. The CDR3 is 15 amino acids. Germline lookup yields CDR1 MNHEY and CDR2 SMNVEV (reference sequence). Amplification of TCR beta CDR3 regions used RNA as the template. Carried out on the TCR CDR3, a first-round RT-PCR used the HTBI primer set. TCRdb processed the multiplex PCR reads anew with MiXCR; each CDR3 protein has one entry. The sample lists some 650,000 distinct CDR3 sequences, about 16% occurring once. A word on this clonotype: Its antigen is unknown.

Study-wide findings and caveats: Blood samples included most of the expanded thyroid clonotypes exceeding 0.001. Ophthalmopathy and stable hyperthyroidism were separated by a 13 V-J model.

Clinical Activity Scores of at least 3, NOSPECS grades of at least 4 and durations under 3 months characterized ophthalmopathy patients. Patients with uncontrolled infections, other autoimmune diseases, pregnancy or lactation were excluded. This TCR derives from a woman aged 40 to 55 with Graves' ophthalmopathy. The material sequenced was blood. This chain connects TRBV27 to TRBJ2-5, with TRBD2 matching over 10 bases. Here the CDR3 reads CASSFSGRAEGTQYF. In nucleotides, the CDR3 is TGTGCCAGCAGTTTCAGCGGGAGGGCTGAGGGGACCCAGTACTTC.